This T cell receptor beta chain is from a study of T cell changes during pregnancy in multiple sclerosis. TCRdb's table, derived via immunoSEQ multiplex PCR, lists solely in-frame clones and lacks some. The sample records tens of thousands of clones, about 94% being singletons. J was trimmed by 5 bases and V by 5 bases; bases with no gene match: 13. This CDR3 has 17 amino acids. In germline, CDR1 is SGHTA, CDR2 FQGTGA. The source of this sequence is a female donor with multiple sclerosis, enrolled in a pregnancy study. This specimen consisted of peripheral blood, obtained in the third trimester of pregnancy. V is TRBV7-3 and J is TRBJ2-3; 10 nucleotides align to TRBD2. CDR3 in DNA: TGTGCCAGCAGCCCCTCGGCCCTAGCGGGAGCGGTAGATACGCAGTATTTT. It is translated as CASSPSALAGAVDTQYF.